These 21 T cell receptor beta chains were all obtained from the same sample, sequenced in a study of cytomegalovirus exposure and HLA in healthy donors. Primers: 60 Vbeta forward and 13 Jbeta reverse. Using immunoSEQ multiplex PCR, the repertoire was profiled, and TCRdb retains in-frame clones only, with some absent. The sample comprises some 82,000 clones, about 81% of which are singletons, and roughly 2.4% rests with the top ten. Specimen: PBMCs. These receptors were obtained from a woman in her fifties or sixties in good health and CMV-seronegative.

V usage is TRBV5-1 and J usage is TRBJ1-1, with 8 bases aligning to TRBD1. The ends lost 4 bases at V and 1 base at J; junction bases unmatched: 3. Germline V gives CDR1 SGHRS, CDR2 YFSETQ. CDR3 length: 14 amino acids. CDR3 DNA: TGCGCCAGCAGCATGACAGGGGCGAACACTGAAGCTTTCTTT. This sequence encodes CASSMTGANTEAFF.

J is TRBJ1-1 and V is TRBV9; D is ambiguous. Germline CDR1 and CDR2: SGDLS and YYNGEE. Trimming took off 1 base at V and 3 bases at J, with 7 bases between the two ends. The CDR3 totals 13 residues. The CDR3 loop reads CASSVSGHTEAFF. CDR3 nucleotides: TGTGCCAGCAGCGTAAGTGGCCACACTGAAGCTTTCTTT. Supplemented by reference TRBV9 and TRBJ1-1, the full variable domain reads DSGVTQTPKHLITATGQRVTLRCSPRSGDLSVYWYQQSLDQGLQFLIQYYNGEERAKGNILERFSAQQFPDLHSELNLSSLELGDSALYFCASSVSGHTEAFFGQGTRLTVV.

This sequence joins TRBV7-6 and TRBJ2-7, with 10 bases lining up with TRBD1. V lost 3 bases, J lost 7 bases, and 9 bases stayed unmatched. This CDR3 region has 15 residues. Germline CDR1 SGHVS, CDR2 FNYEAQ. The CDR3 coding sequence is TGTGCCAGCAGCTTCGGGACAGGGGTCTTAAGGGAGCAGTACTTC. Residues: CASSFGTGVLREQYF.

This chain uses TRBV6-5 with TRBJ1-1; D possibly corresponds to TRBD1 (6 bases). V was trimmed by 6 bases and J by 4 bases, leaving 15 bases between them. This CDR3 is built from 14 residues. Looked up from germline, CDR1 is MNHEY and CDR2 is SVGAGI. In nucleotides, the CDR3 is TGTGCCAGCAGCCGCGGACAGTCGGCCACTGAAGCTTTCTTT. Its protein product is CASSRGQSATEAFF.

The rearrangement joins TRBV11-2 to TRBJ2-6; TRBD2 is a possible D gene (6 bases). This CDR3 comprises 18 residues. Trimming took off 5 bases at V and 1 base at J, with 18 bases between the two ends. Germline lookup yields CDR1 SGHAT and CDR2 FQNNGV. The CDR3 spells CASSLGGSGLSGANVLTF. CDR3 nucleotide sequence: TGTGCCAGCAGCCTGGGAGGCAGCGGACTGTCTGGGGCCAACGTCCTGACTTTC.

This clone came up a few times. The chain is built from TRBV18 and TRBJ2-1, with TRBD1 as a possible D gene (5 bases). V was shortened by 8 bases and J by 7 bases, with 9 bases between the two germline ends. Looked up from germline, CDR1 is KGHSH and CDR2 is LQKENI. The CDR3 consists of 11 residues. CDR3 amino acids: CASGARNEQFF. In DNA, the CDR3 is TGTGCCAGCGGGGCTCGTAATGAGCAGTTCTTC.

The genes are TRBV4-3 and TRBJ1-5; TRBD1 aligns across 9 bases. With V trimmed by 5 bases and J by 2 bases, 10 bases remained unmatched. This CDR3 spans 17 amino acids. From germline, CDR1 is LGHNA and CDR2 YSLEER. The CDR3 DNA reads as TGCGCCAGCAGCGCCGGGACAGGGAATTTTGGCAATCAGCCCCAGCATTTT. Translated: CASSAGTGNFGNQPQHF.

V and J are TRBV27 and TRBJ2-3; TRBD1 aligns across 7 bases. V was pared by 3 bases and J by 1 base, with 4 bases of the junction left unmatched. Germline V gives CDR1 MNHEY, CDR2 SMNVEV (reference sequence). CDR3 length: 15 residues. Here the CDR3 reads CASSFTGDGTDTQYF. DNA for the CDR3: TGTGCCAGCAGTTTCACAGGGGATGGCACAGATACGCAGTATTTT.

This chain joins TRBV19 and TRBJ1-1; D is uncertain. Germline loops: CDR1 LNHDA, CDR2 SQIVND (reference sequence). V lost 5 bases, J lost 0 bases, and 10 bases lay in between. The CDR3 totals 14 residues. The DNA for the CDR3 is TGTGCCAGTAGTTTAGGGCACATGAACACTGAAGCTTTCTTT. It codes for CASSLGHMNTEAFF.

This chain connects TRBV10-3 to TRBJ2-5; D is undetermined. The CDR3 spans 15 residues. The V end lost 3 bases, the J end lost 3 bases, and 14 bases lay between the germline ends. CDR1 and CDR2 from the germline V gene are ENHRY and SYGVKD. This chain's CDR3 is CAISEWQKPEETQYF. For the CDR3, the DNA is TGTGCCATCAGTGAATGGCAAAAACCTGAAGAGACCCAGTACTTC.

A remark on this clone: Other DNA sequences in this specimen translate into the identical CDR3. V and J are TRBV6-6 and TRBJ2-7; tentatively, D is TRBD1 or TRBD2 (6 bases each). Trimming removed 5 bases at V and 7 bases at J, with 12 bases between. CDR1 and CDR2 (germline): MNHNY, SVGAGI (reference sequence). The CDR3 spans 12 residues. CDR3 bases: TGTGCCAGCAGTCCAACAGGGAGGGAGCAGTACGTC. Protein product: CASSPTGREQYV.

The chain is built from TRBV5-1 and TRBJ2-3; D gene unclear. Germline V gene data show CDR1 as SGHRS and CDR2 as YFSETQ. This CDR3 is 12 amino acids long. V was shortened by 4 bases and J by 0 bases, with 3 bases between the two germline ends. This chain's CDR3 is CASSPSTDTQYF. The CDR3 region has the DNA TGCGCCAGCAGCCCTAGCACAGATACGCAGTATTTT.

The chain uses TRBV7-9 and TRBJ2-7; 10 bases are a match to TRBD1. Per the germline V gene, CDR1 is SEHNR and CDR2 is FQNEAQ (reference sequence). Losses at the gene ends were 5 bases for V and 2 bases for J; bases not matched to a gene: 6. The CDR3 is 15 residues long. DNA of the CDR3: TGTGCCAGCAGCCATGCCGGACAGGGGGCCTACGAGCAGTACTTC. Translating it yields CASSHAGQGAYEQYF. The full variable domain, with the rest looked up from reference TRBV7-9 and TRBJ2-7, is DTGVSQNPRHKITKRGQNVTFRCDPISEHNRLYWYRQTLGQGPEFLTYFQNEAQLEKSRLLSDRFSAERPKGSFSTLEIQRTEQGDSAMYLCASSHAGQGAYEQYFGPGTRLTVT.

This clone has more than one count but fewer than ten. The chain carries TRBV18 and TRBJ2-1; TRBD2 agrees at 7 bases. The CDR3 has 15 residues. The V gene's germline CDR1 is KGHSH and CDR2 LQKENI. V shed 6 bases, J shed 7 bases, and the junction held 12 bases outside the gene matches. CDR3 amino acids: CASSRETGGANEQFF. DNA of the CDR3: TGTGCCAGCTCCCGAGAAACGGGAGGCGCGAATGAGCAGTTCTTC.

The chain uses TRBV19 and TRBJ2-7, with 8 bases fitting TRBD1. CDR3 length: 16 amino acids. Germline CDR1 is LNHDA and CDR2 is SQIVND (reference sequence). V lost 3 bases, J lost 3 bases, and 10 bases stayed unmatched. The CDR3 nucleotides read TGTGCCAGTAGTATTAGGAGTGGGACAGGCCGCTACGAGCAGTACTTC. This gives the protein CASSIRSGTGRYEQYF. The variable domain in full, with the rest retrieved from reference TRBV19 and TRBJ2-7, is DGGITQSPKYLFRKEGQNVTLSCEQNLNHDAMYWYRQDPGQGLRLIYYSQIVNDFQKGDIAEGYSVSREKKESFPLTVTSAQKNPTAFYLCASSIRSGTGRYEQYFGPGTRLTVT.

In regard to this clone: The junction departs from germline at one end; a sequencing error may be responsible. This sequence joins TRBV19 and TRBJ2-2; TRBD2 matches 11 bases. This CDR3 is built from 15 residues. The germline V gene encodes CDR1 LNHDA and CDR2 SQIVND (reference sequence). The CDR3 bases are TGTGCCAGTACTATAGCGGGGGGGCTCACCGGGGAGCTGTTTTTT. Encoded protein: CASTIAGGLTGELFF.

J is TRBJ2-3 and V is TRBV4-2, with TRBD2 matching over 10 bases. The germline CDR1 and CDR2 sequences are LGHNA and YNFKEQ. The J segment lost 6 bases and the V segment lost 2 bases, leaving 5 bases of the junction unmatched. The CDR3 spans 15 residues. CDR3: CASSQLAGAPDTQYF. The CDR3 region has the DNA TGTGCCAGCAGCCAACTAGCGGGGGCCCCGGATACGCAGTATTTT.

The chain links TRBV30 to TRBJ2-5; TRBD1 matches at 9 bases. Germline V gene lookup returns CDR1 GTSNPN and CDR2 SVGIG (reference sequence). V trimming: 5 bases; J trimming: 4 bases; junction bases outside the gene matches: 5. This CDR3 contains 13 residues. The CDR3, as DNA: TGTGCCTGGGCTACAGGGGGCGCAGAGACCCAGTACTTC. This encodes CAWATGGAETQYF.

The chain's CDR3 is CASSEKAGVVWGYTF. CDR3 in DNA: TGTGCCAGCAGTGAGAAGGCAGGGGTGGTGTGGGGCTACACCTTC. The rearrangement uses TRBV2 and TRBJ1-2, with D perhaps matching TRBD1 (6 bases). Trimming removed 3 bases from V and 8 bases from J, with 19 bases in between. The CDR3 runs 15 residues. Germline V lookup: CDR1 SNHLY, CDR2 FYNNEI.

The genes are TRBV27 and TRBJ1-5; D is undetermined. Trimming stripped 4 bases from V and 3 bases from J, with 7 bases between. Germline V CDR1 and CDR2: MNHEY, SMNVEV (reference sequence). There are 13 residues in the CDR3. The CDR3 DNA is TGTGCCAGCAGTTCTTCCTTCAATCAGCCCCAGCATTTT. Encoded protein: CASSSSFNQPQHF.

The chain is built from TRBV4-2 and TRBJ2-3; D not certain. The V and J ends lost 3 bases and 0 bases respectively, with 4 bases between them. The CDR3 loop spans 13 amino acids. From germline, CDR1 is LGHNA and CDR2 YNFKEQ. The CDR3 region is CASSQTSTDTQYF. Written as DNA, the CDR3 is TGTGCCAGCAGCCAGACTAGCACAGATACGCAGTATTTT.